Each of the 10 T cell receptor beta chains below was sequenced from the same sample in a study of a mutant IDH1 vaccine in newly diagnosed glioma. Which antigens these TCRs recognize remains unknown. The time point: week 47, end of study. Doses comprised 300 ug of mutant IDH1 20-mer peptide each, plus topical imiquimod. The method was immunoSEQ multiplex PCR; TCRdb's version includes in-frame clones alone and lacks a portion of them. The table includes tens of thousands of clones, roughly 75% detected once. Sequences were derived from PBMCs, sampled from a glioma patient whose treatment included an IDH1 peptide vaccine. These receptors were taken from a man aged 50 or older with glioma.

The V call is TRBV9, the J call TRBJ2-2; the match to TRBD2 covers 7 bases. The CDR3 length is 13 residues. Germline trimming cut 4 bases from V and 6 bases from J; bases unmatched to any gene: 3. Germline V gene lookup returns CDR1 SGDLS and CDR2 YYNGEE. The CDR3: CASSLRGAGELFF. The CDR3 DNA sequence: TGTGCCAGCAGCTTACGGGGGGCCGGGGAGCTGTTTTTT.

This clone was counted only a few times. V usage is TRBV7-2 and J usage is TRBJ2-1; TRBD1 is a possible D gene (7 bases). This CDR3 contains 14 residues. CDR1 and CDR2 (germline): SGHTA, FQGNSA. Deletions cut 1 base from V and 5 bases from J, with 9 bases between. This CDR3 is CASSLGGTDNEQFF. The CDR3 nucleotides are TGTGCCAGCAGCTTAGGCGGGACAGACAATGAGCAGTTCTTC.

This rearrangement joins TRBV5-1 to TRBJ2-5, with D maybe TRBD2 (5 bases). Per germline, CDR1 SGHRS and CDR2 YFSETQ. Trimming cost V 0 bases and J 4 bases, with 10 bases left between them. The CDR3 sequence is 14 residues long. The CDR3 reads CASSLAGNLETQYF. The DNA for the CDR3 is TGCGCCAGCAGCTTGGCGGGGAACCTAGAGACCCAGTACTTC.

The genes are TRBV10-3 and TRBJ2-3; D is possibly TRBD1 or TRBD2 (5 bases each). V lost 7 bases, J lost 0 bases, and 11 bases lay in between. The germline V gene has CDR1 ENHRY and CDR2 SYGVKD. The CDR3 has 14 amino acids. DNA for the CDR3: TGTGCCATCAAAGGGGACCTTAGCACAGATACGCAGTATTTT. Translation: CAIKGDLSTDTQYF.

The rearrangement joins TRBV28 to TRBJ1-1; TRBD1 is a possible D gene (6 bases). The V end was cut by 4 bases, the J end by 1 base, with 10 bases between. The CDR3 runs to 14 residues. Germline loops: CDR1 MDHEN, CDR2 SYDVKM. The CDR3 loop reads CASSSGGRNTEAFF. The CDR3 coding sequence is TGTGCCAGCAGTTCCGGGGGGCGGAACACTGAAGCTTTCTTT.

This chain connects TRBV15 to TRBJ1-2, with D perhaps matching TRBD1 (5 bases). Germline assignment: CDR1 LNHNV and CDR2 YYDKDF (reference sequence). V dropped 5 bases and J dropped 5 bases, with 18 bases sitting between them. The CDR3 is 15 residues long. CDR3 sequence: CATSALGPGTYGYTF. The CDR3 DNA follows: TGTGCCACCAGCGCCCTGGGACCGGGAACTTATGGCTACACCTTC.

J is TRBJ2-2 and V is TRBV5-4, with 7 bases lining up with TRBD1. The CDR3 consists of 15 residues. Trimming cost V 5 bases and J 0 bases; bases outside gene matches: 4. From germline, CDR1 is SGHNT and CDR2 YYREEE (reference sequence). CDR3 nucleotides: TGTGCCAGCAGGATTACAGGGGCGAACACCGGGGAGCTGTTTTTT. As protein: CASRITGANTGELFF.

The V and J genes are TRBV6-1 and TRBJ2-5; 15 bases are shared with TRBD2. V lost 4 bases, J lost 2 bases, and 2 bases stayed unmatched. CDR1 MNHNS and CDR2 SASEGT come from the germline V gene. CDR3 size: 16 residues. CDR3 sequence: CASSAGLAGGQETQYF. For the CDR3, the DNA is TGTGCCAGCAGTGCGGGACTAGCGGGGGGTCAAGAGACCCAGTACTTC.

V and J are TRBV7-8 and TRBJ2-7, with a weak D call TRBD2 (5 bases). This CDR3 is built from 17 residues. Trimming cost V 2 bases and J 4 bases, with 21 bases left between them. Looked up from germline, CDR1 is SGHVS and CDR2 is FQNEAQ. DNA of the CDR3: TGTGCCAGCAGCTTACCCCGGACCGGAGGACCGACTTACGAGCAGTACTTC. Protein product: CASSLPRTGGPTYEQYF.

The chain has TRBV4-2 and TRBJ2-7; D possibly matches TRBD1 or TRBD2 (8 bases each). Trimming removed 4 bases at V and 2 bases at J, with 18 bases between. Germline CDR1 is LGHNA and CDR2 is YNFKEQ. The CDR3 runs 16 residues. The chain's CDR3 is CASSLTRGREAYEQYF. As DNA, the CDR3 is TGTGCCAGCAGCCTAACCAGGGGGCGGGAGGCCTACGAGCAGTACTTC.